This T cell receptor beta chain was identified during a study of blood T cell repertoires in COVID-19. Across the whole study: Specimens from acute and convalescent COVID-19 originated in the United States, Italy and Spain.

Authors' analysis steps: Reference gene primer amplification gave estimated nucleated cell counts. Sequencing was performed with immunoSEQ multiplex PCR; in TCRdb, only in-frame clones are kept and a portion is missing. For V, J and clone size, that table is used; D and trimming come from the DNA. Among about 35,000 clones listed, 82% were seen once. The CDR3 runs 16 residues. Germline-derived CDR1 and CDR2 are GTSNPN and SVGIG (reference sequence). Germline trimming cut 1 base from V and 4 bases from J; bases unmatched to any gene: 7. The sample consisted of peripheral blood. The origin of this receptor is an elderly man with active or convalescent COVID-19. The rearrangement uses TRBV30 and TRBJ1-4, with 9 bases aligning to TRBD1. The CDR3 DNA reads TGTGCCTGGAGTGACTTTGCGGGACAGGGTAATGAAAAACTGTTTTTT. As protein: CAWSDFAGQGNEKLFF.